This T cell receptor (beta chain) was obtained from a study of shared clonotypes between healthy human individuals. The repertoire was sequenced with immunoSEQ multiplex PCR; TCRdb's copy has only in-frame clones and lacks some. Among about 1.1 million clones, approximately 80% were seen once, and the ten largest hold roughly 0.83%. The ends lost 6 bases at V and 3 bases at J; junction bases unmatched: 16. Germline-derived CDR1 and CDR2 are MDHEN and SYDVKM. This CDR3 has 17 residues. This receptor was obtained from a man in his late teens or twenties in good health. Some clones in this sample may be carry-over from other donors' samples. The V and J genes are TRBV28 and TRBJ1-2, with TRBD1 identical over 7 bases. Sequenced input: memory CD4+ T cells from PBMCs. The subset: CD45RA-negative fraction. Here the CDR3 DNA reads TGTGCCAGCAGCGGTCCAACACAGGGGACAAGGCACTATGGCTACACCTTC. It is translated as CASSGPTQGTRHYGYTF.